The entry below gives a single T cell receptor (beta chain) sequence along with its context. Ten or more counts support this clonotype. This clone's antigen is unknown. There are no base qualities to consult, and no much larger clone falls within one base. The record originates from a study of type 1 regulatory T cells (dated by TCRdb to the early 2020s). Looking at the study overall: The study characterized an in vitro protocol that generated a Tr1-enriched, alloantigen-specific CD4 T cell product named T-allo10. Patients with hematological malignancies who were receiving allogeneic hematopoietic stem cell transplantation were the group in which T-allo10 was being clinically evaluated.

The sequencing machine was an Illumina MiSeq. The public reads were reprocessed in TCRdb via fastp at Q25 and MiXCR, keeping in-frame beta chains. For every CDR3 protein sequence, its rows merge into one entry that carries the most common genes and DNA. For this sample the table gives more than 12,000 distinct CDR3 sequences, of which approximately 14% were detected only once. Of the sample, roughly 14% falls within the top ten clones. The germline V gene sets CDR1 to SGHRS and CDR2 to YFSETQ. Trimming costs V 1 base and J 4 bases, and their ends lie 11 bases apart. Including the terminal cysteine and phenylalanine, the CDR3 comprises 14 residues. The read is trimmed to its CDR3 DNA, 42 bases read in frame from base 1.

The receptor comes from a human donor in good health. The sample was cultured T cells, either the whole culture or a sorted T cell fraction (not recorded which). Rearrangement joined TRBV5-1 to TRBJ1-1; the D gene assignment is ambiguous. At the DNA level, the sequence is TGCGCCAGCAGCTTGACTGGGATGGGCACTGAAGCTTTCTTT. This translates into CASSLTGMGTEAFF.